Sequencing of this T cell receptor beta chain was carried out in a study of blood T cell repertoires in COVID-19. The overall study: Material from acute and convalescent COVID-19 was sourced from the United States, Italy and Spain.

As originally analysed: Estimation of nucleated cell counts relied on the amplification of reference gene primers. Libraries were prepared by immunoSEQ multiplex PCR; TCRdb keeps only in-frame clonotypes and omits some of them. The V and J calls and the clone size are those of that table, but D and trimming were determined from the DNA. Seen here are about 220,000 clones, roughly 87% observed once, and the top ten hold 1.5% to 2%. Germline lookup yields CDR1 MNHEY and CDR2 SMNVEV (reference sequence). The CDR3 is 17 amino acids. Deletions cut 6 bases from V and 0 bases from J, with 18 bases between. The receptor comes from a man aged 35 to 55 with active or convalescent COVID-19. Material for sequencing was peripheral blood. V is TRBV27 and J is TRBJ1-3; tentatively, D is TRBD1 (6 bases). DNA of the CDR3: TGTGCCAGCAGCCCGCGAGGGGGTAGAAACTCTGGAAACACCATATATTTT. Amino acid sequence: CASSPRGGRNSGNTIYF.